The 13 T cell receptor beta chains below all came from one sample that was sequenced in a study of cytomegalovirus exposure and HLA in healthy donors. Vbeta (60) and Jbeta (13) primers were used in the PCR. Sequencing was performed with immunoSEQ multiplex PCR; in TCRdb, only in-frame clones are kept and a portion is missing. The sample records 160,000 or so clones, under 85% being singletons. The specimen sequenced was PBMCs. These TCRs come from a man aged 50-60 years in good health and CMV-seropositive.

The CDR3 reads CASSLAGAPYEQYF. The CDR3 DNA reads TGTGCCAGCAGTTTAGCGGGGGCCCCCTACGAGCAGTACTTC. This rearrangement joins TRBV28 to TRBJ2-5; D possibly corresponds to TRBD2 (7 bases). Gene TRBJ2-7 matches the end of the DNA better, so the J call may be wrong. In germline, CDR1 is MDHEN, CDR2 SYDVKM. CDR3 length: 14 residues.

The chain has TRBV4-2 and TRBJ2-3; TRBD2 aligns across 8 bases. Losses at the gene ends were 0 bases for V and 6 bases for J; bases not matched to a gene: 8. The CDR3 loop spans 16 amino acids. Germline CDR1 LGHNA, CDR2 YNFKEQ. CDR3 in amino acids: CASSQDLGLGSDTQYF. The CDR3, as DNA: TGTGCCAGCAGCCAAGATTTGGGACTAGGGTCGGATACGCAGTATTTT.

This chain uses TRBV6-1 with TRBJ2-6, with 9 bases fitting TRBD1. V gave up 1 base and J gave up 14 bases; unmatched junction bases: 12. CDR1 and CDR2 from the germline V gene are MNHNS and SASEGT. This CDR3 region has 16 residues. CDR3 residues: CASSEGPGTGILFLTF. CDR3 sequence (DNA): TGTGCCAGCAGTGAAGGGCCCGGGACAGGGATTCTCTTCCTGACTTTC.

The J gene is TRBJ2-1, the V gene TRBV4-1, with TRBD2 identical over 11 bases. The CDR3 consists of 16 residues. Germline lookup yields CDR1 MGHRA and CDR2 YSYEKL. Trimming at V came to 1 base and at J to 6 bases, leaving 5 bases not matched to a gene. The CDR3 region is CASSQVAGGPGNEQFF. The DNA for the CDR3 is TGCGCCAGCAGCCAAGTAGCGGGAGGGCCGGGCAATGAGCAGTTCTTC.

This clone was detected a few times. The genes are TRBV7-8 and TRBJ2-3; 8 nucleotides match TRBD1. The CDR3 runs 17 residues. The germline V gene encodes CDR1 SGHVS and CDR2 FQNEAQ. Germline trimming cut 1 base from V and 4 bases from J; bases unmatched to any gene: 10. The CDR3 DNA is TGTGCCAGCAGCTTAGGTTTTCGGGCAGGGGGCTCAGATACGCAGTATTTT. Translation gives CASSLGFRAGGSDTQYF.

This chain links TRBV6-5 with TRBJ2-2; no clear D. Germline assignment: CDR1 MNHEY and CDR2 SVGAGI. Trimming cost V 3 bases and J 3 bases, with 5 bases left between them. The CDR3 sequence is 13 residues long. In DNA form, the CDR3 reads TGTGCCAGCAGTTATACAGACACCGGGGAGCTGTTTTTT. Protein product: CASSYTDTGELFF.

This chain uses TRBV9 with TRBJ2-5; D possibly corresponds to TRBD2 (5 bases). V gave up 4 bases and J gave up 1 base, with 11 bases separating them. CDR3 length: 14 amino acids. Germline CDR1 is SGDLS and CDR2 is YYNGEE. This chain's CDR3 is CASSLGKLQETQYF. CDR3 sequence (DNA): TGTGCCAGCAGCCTCGGGAAACTCCAAGAGACCCAGTACTTC.

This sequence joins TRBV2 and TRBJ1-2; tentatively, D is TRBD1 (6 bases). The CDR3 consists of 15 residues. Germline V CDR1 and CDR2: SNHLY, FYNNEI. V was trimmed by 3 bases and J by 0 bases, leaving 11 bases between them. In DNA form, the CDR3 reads TGTGCCAGCAGTGAGGGACACCCAGCTAACTATGGCTACACCTTC. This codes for CASSEGHPANYGYTF.

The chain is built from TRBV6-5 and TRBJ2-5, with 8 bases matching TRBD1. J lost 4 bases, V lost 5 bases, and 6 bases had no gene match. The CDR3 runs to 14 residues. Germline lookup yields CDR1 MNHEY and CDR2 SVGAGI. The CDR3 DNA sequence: TGTGCCAGCAGTCCTGGACAGGGAGGAGAGACCCAGTACTTC. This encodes CASSPGQGGETQYF.

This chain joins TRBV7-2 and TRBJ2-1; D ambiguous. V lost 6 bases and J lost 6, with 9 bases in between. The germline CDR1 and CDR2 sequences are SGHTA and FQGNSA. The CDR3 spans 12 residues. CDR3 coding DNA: TGTGCCAGCAGAACAGCCCCCAATGAGCAGTTCTTC. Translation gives CASRTAPNEQFF.

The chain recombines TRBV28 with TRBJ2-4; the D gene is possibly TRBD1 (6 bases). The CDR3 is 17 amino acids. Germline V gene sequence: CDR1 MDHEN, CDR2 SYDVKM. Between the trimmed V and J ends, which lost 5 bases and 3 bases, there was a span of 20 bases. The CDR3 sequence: CASSQTGGGRGKNIQYF. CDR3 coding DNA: TGTGCCAGCAGTCAAACAGGTGGGGGCCGTGGCAAAAACATTCAGTACTTC.

The CDR3 sequence is CASSAGSSGYQETQYF. The CDR3 DNA reads as TGCGCCAGCTCCGCTGGGTCTAGCGGGTATCAAGAGACCCAGTACTTC. The chain links TRBV5-1 to TRBJ2-5; TRBD2 agrees at 8 bases. Unmatched junction bases numbered 13, after V lost 7 bases and J lost 2 bases. Germline V gives CDR1 SGHRS, CDR2 YFSETQ. This CDR3 has 16 residues.

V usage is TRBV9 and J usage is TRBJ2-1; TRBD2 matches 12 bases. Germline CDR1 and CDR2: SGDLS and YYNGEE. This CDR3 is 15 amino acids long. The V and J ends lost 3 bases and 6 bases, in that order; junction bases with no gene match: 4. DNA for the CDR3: TGTGCCAGCAGCGCTAGCGGGGGGGCCGGCAATGAGCAGTTCTTC. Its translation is CASSASGGAGNEQFF.